The present entry profiles one T cell receptor (beta chain) with its context. Time point described: pre-sensitization, week 0. The treatment: therapeutic diphenylcyclopropenone sensitization with weekly scalp DPC. The V end lost 6 bases, the J end lost 4 bases, and 19 bases lay between the germline ends. The germline V gene has CDR1 MDHEN and CDR2 SYDVKM. The CDR3 length is 15 residues. TCRdb re-derived calls from the RACE reads in MiXCR, one entry per CDR3 protein. The sample holds roughly 260,000 distinct CDR3 sequences, about 9% seen once. These data are taken from a study of human T cells and chemical hapten exposure.

The source was whole blood, collected in connection with sensitization to the hapten diphenylcyclopropenone (DPC). This clonotype was obtained from a woman aged 40 to 55 with alopecia areata. Some clones in this sample may be carry-over from other donors' samples. This sequence joins TRBV28 and TRBJ2-7, with D possibly matching TRBD2 (8 bases). This chain's CDR3 is CASSLTGGTAYEQYF. The DNA of the CDR3 is TGTGCCAGCAGCCTAACGGGGGGGACAGCGTACGAGCAGTACTTC.